In its sample, the clone carrying this T cell receptor beta chain was seen many times. Its antigen is still unknown. Relative to the germline gene, one junction end is altered; a read error may explain this. The sample belongs to a study of identical twins. Study conclusions and caveats: Less excess twin sharing appeared in beta out-of-frame sequences.

A universal primer site came from template switching; cDNA carried unique molecular identifiers. TCRdb re-analysed the 5' RACE reads in MiXCR, keeping a single row per CDR3 protein. The data hold fewer than 350,000 distinct CDR3 sequences, with approximately 8.5% observed a single time. CDR3 length: 14 residues. Germline loops: CDR1 SGHRS, CDR2 YFSETQ. This same sample was also taken into another study, of yellow fever vaccine responses in identical twins. According to that study: Twins reportedly appeared to share part of their vaccine T cell response while keeping part individual.

This clonotype was sampled from a young woman in good health. The chain joins TRBV5-1 to TRBJ1-3; D unclear. Material for sequencing was memory (CD45RO+) T cells sorted from blood. Written as DNA, the CDR3 is TGCGCCAGCAGTTTGGAAGGTTCTGGAAACACCATATATTTT. It specifies CASSLEGSGNTIYF.